What follows describes a single T cell receptor beta chain. The data are from a study of OX40 agonist ivuxolimab in advanced cancers. Looking at the study overall: An agonistic anti-OX40 (CD134) antibody, ivuxolimab, was used to treat the patients. Three patients got partial responses; one had hepatocellular carcinoma and two had cutaneous melanoma.

The CDR3 is 11 amino acids. CDR1 is SGHDT, CDR2 YYEEEE, per germline. V was clipped by 4 bases and J by 6 bases, with 8 bases between them. The method was immunoSEQ multiplex PCR; TCRdb's version includes in-frame clones alone and lacks a portion of them. The table includes 20,000 to 25,000 clones, about 83% detected once. Blood was sampled at baseline, cycle 4 day 1, and cycle 7 day 1. This chain links TRBV5-6 with TRBJ2-7; D gene uncertain. This clonotype was sampled from an adult with an advanced solid tumor such as melanoma, head and neck, liver or kidney cancer. The sequences come from CD4+ or CD8+ T cells sorted from blood, collected in a trial of the OX40 agonist ivuxolimab. The CDR3 DNA follows: TGTGCCAGCAGCGGAAGTGTCGAGCAGTACTTC. This sequence encodes CASSGSVEQYF.